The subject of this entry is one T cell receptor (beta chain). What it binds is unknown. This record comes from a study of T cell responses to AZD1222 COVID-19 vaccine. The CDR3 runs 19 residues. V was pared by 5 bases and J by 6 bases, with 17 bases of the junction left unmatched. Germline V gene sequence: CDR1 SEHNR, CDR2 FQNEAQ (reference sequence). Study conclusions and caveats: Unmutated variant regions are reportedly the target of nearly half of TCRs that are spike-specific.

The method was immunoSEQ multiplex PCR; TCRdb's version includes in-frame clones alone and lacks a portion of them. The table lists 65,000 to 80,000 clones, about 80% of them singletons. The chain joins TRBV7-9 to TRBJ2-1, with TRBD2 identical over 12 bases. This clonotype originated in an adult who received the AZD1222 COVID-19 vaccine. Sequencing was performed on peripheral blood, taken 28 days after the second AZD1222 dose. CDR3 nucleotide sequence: TGTGCCAGCAGCCCCACCTTAAAGACTAGCGGGAGTTTTGGCAATGAGCAGTTCTTC. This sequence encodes CASSPTLKTSGSFGNEQFF.